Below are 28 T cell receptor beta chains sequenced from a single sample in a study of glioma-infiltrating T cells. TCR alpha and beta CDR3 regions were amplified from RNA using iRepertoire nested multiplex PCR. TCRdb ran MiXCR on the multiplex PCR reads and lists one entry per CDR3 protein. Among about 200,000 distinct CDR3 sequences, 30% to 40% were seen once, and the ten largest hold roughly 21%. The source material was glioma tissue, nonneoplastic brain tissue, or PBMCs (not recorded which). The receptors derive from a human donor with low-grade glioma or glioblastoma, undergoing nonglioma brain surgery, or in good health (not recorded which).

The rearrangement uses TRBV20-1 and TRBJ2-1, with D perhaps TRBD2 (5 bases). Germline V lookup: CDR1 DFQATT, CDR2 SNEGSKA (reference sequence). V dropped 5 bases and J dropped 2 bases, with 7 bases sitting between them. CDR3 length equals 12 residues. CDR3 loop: CSAREPYNEQFF. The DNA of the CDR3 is TGCAGTGCTCGGGAACCCTACAATGAGCAGTTCTTC.

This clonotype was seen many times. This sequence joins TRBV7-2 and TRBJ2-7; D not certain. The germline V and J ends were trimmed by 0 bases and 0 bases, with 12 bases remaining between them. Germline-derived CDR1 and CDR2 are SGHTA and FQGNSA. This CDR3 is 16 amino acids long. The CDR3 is CASSLALSSSSYEQYF. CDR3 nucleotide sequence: TGTGCCAGCAGCTTAGCGCTCAGCAGTTCCTCCTACGAGCAGTACTTC.

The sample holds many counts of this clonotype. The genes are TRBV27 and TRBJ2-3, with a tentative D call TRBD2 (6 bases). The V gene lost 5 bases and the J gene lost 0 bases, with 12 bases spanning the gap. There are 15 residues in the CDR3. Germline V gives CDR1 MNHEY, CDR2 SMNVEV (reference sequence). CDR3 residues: CASSATGTSTDTQYF. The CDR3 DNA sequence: TGTGCCAGCAGTGCCACCGGGACTAGCACAGATACGCAGTATTTT.

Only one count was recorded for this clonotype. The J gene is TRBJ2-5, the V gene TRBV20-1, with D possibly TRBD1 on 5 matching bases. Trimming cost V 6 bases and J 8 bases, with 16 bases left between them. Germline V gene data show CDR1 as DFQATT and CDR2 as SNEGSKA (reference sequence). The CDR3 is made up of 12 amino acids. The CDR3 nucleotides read TGCAGTGCGGTTGGATCACAGGATACCCAGTACTTC. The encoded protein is CSAVGSQDTQYF.

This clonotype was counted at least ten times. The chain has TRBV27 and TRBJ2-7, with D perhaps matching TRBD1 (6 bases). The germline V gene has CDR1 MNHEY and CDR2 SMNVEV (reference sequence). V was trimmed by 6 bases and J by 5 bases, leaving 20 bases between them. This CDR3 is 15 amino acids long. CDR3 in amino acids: CASRPARTVVNEQYF. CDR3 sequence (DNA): TGTGCCAGCAGGCCCGCCAGGACAGTCGTCAACGAGCAGTACTTC.

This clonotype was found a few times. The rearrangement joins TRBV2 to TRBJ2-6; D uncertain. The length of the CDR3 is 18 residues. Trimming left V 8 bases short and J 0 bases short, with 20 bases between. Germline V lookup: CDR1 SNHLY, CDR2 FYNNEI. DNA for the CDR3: TGTGCCAGCCAAAGTCGGCGAACGATGCGCTCTGGGGCCAACGTCCTGACTTTC. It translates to CASQSRRTMRSGANVLTF.

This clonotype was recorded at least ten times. The CDR3 nucleotides read TGTGCCAGCAGTTTACGGCGGGGGGAGGTTGGCTACACCTTC. Translation: CASSLRRGEVGYTF. V is TRBV27 and J is TRBJ1-2, with a weak D call TRBD1 (5 bases). The V end lost 2 bases, the J end lost 7 bases, and 14 bases lay between the germline ends. Germline lookup yields CDR1 MNHEY and CDR2 SMNVEV (reference sequence). The CDR3 loop spans 14 amino acids.

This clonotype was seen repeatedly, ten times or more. CDR3 residues: CASSFGSYSGANVLTF. CDR3 bases: TGTGCCAGCAGCTTCGGCTCTTACTCTGGGGCCAACGTCCTGACTTTC. The J gene is TRBJ2-6, the V gene TRBV7-6; D is unresolved. There are 16 residues in the CDR3. Deletions cut 3 bases from V and 0 bases from J, with 9 bases between. Germline V gene sequence: CDR1 SGHVS, CDR2 FNYEAQ.

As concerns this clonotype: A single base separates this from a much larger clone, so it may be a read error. CDR3 loop: CASSLVASKETQYF. CDR3 bases: TGTGCCAGCAGCTTAGTCGCGTCCAAAGAGACCCAGTACTTC. This chain connects TRBV3-1 to TRBJ2-5, with no clear D. Germline V gene lookup returns CDR1 LGHDT and CDR2 YNNKEL (reference sequence). V lost 5 bases and J lost 3, with 13 bases in between. The CDR3 is made up of 14 amino acids.

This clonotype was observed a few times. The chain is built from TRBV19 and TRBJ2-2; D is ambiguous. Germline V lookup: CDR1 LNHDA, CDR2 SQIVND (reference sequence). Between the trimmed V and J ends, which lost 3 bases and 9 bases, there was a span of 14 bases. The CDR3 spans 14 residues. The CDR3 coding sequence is TGTGCCAGTAGTATCGATAGAAGCGCCCGGGAGCTGTTTTTT. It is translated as CASSIDRSARELFF. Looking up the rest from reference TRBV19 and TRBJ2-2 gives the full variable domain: DGGITQSPKYLFRKEGQNVTLSCEQNLNHDAMYWYRQDPGQGLRLIYYSQIVNDFQKGDIAEGYSVSREKKESFPLTVTSAQKNPTAFYLCASSIDRSARELFFGEGSRLTVL.

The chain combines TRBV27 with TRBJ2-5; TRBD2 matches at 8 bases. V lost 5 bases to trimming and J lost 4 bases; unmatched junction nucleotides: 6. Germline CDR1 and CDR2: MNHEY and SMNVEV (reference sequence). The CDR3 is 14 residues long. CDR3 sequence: CASSLVGGAETQYF. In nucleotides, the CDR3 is TGTGCCAGCAGTCTAGTCGGGGGGGCAGAGACCCAGTACTTC.

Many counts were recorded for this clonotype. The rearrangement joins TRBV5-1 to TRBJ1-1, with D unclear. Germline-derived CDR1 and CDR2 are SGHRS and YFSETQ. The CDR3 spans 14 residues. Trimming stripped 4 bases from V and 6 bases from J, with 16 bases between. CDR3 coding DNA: TGCGCCAGCAGCGCCGATCCGAGGGCCCCTGAAGCTTTCTTT. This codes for CASSADPRAPEAFF.

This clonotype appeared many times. DNA for the CDR3: TGCAGTGCTAGAGGGGACCAAGAGACCCAGTACTTC. Translating it yields CSARGDQETQYF. The chain employs TRBV20-1 and TRBJ2-5; no definite D call. CDR1 is DFQATT, CDR2 SNEGSKA, per germline (reference sequence). CDR3 length: 12 amino acids. Trimming left V 1 base short and J 0 bases short, with 3 bases between.

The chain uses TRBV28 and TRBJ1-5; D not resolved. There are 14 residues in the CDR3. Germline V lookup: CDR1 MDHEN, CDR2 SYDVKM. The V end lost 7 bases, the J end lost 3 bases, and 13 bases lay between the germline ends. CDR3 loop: CASIPPTDNQPQHF. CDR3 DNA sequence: TGTGCCAGCATTCCCCCCACGGACAATCAGCCCCAGCATTTT.

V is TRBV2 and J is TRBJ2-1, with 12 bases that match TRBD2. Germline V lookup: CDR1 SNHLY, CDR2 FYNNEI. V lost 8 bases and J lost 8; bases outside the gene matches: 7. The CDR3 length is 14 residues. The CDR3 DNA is TGTGCCAGCGCACGACTAGCGGGAGAAGATGAGCAGTTCTTC. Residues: CASARLAGEDEQFF. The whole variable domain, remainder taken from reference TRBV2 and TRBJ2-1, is EPEVTQTPSHQVTQMGQEVILRCVPISNHLYFYWYRQILGQKVEFLVSFYNNEISEKSEIFDDQFSVERPDGSNFTLKIRSTKLEDSAMYFCASARLAGEDEQFFGPGTRLTVL.

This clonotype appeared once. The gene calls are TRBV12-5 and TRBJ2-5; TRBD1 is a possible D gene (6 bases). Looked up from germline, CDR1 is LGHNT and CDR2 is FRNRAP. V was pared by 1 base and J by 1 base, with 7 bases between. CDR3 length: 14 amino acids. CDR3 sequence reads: CASGLGQAQETQYF. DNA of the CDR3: TGTGCTAGTGGTTTGGGACAGGCCCAAGAGACCCAGTACTTC. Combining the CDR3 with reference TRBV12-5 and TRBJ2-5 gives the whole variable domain DARVTQTPRHKVTEMGQEVTMRCQPILGHNTVFWYRQTMMQGLELLAYFRNRAPLDDSGMPKDRFSAEMPDATLATLKIQPSEPRDSAVYFCASGLGQAQETQYFGPGTRLLVL.

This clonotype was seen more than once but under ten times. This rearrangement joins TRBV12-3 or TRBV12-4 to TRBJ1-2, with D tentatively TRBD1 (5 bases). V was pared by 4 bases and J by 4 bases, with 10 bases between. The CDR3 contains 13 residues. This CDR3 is CASSSTDGYGYTF. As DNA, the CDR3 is TGTGCCAGCAGTTCGACAGATGGCTATGGCTACACCTTC.

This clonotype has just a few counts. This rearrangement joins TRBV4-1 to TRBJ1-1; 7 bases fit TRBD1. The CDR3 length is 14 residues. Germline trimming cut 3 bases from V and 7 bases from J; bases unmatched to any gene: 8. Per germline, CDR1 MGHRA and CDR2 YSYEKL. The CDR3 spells CASSQSTGVYEAFF. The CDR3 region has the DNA TGCGCCAGCAGCCAGTCCACAGGGGTATATGAAGCTTTCTTT.

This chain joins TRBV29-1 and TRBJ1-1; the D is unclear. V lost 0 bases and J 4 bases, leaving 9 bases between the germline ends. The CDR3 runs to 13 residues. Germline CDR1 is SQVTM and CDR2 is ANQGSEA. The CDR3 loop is CSVEEGRGTEAFF. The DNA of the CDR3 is TGCAGCGTTGAAGAGGGCCGCGGCACTGAAGCTTTCTTT.

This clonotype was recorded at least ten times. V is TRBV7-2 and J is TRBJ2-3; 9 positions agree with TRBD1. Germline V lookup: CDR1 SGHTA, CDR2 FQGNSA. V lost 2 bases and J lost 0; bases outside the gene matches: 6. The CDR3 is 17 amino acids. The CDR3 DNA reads TGTGCCAGCAGCTTAAGGACAGGGGCCTCTAGCACAGATACGCAGTATTTT. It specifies CASSLRTGASSTDTQYF.

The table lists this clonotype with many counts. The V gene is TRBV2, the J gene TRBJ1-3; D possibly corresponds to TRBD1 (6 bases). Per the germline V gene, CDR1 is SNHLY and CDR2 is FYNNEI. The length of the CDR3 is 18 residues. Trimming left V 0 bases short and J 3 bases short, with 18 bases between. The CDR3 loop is CASSEALEAGAYGNTIYF. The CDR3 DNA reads TGTGCCAGCAGTGAAGCGCTGGAGGCAGGGGCTTATGGAAACACCATATATTTT.

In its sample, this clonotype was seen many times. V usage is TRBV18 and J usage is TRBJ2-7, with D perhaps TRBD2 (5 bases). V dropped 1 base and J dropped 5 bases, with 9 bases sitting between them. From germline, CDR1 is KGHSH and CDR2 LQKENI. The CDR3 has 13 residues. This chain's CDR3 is CASSPQSGNEQYF. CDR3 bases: TGTGCCAGCTCACCACAGTCGGGGAACGAGCAGTACTTC.

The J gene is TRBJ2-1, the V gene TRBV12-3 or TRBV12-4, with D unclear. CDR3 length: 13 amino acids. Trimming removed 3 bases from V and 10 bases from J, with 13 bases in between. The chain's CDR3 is CASSFVLLSEQFF. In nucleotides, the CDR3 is TGTGCCAGCAGTTTTGTCTTGTTGTCAGAGCAGTTCTTC.

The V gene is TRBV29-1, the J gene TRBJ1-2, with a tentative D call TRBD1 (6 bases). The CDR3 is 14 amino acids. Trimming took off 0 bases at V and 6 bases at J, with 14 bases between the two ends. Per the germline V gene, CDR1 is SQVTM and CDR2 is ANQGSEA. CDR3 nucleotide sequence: TGCAGCGTTGAAGATCGGAGTGGGGGCCATGGCTACACCTTC. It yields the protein CSVEDRSGGHGYTF. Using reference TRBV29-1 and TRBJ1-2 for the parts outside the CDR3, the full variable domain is SAVISQKPSRDICQRGTSLTIQCQVDSQVTMMFWYRQQPGQSLTLIATANQGSEATYESGFVIDKFPISRPNLTFSTLTVSNMSPEDSSIYLCSVEDRSGGHGYTFGSGTRLTVV.

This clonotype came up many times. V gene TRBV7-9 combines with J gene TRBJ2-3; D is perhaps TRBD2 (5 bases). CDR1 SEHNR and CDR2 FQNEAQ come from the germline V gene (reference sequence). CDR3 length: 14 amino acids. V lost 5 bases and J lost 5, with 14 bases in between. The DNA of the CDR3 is TGTGCCAGCAGCCCAGGACTGTACCTAGATACGCAGTATTTT. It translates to CASSPGLYLDTQYF. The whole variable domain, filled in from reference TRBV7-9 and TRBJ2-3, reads DTGVSQNPRHKITKRGQNVTFRCDPISEHNRLYWYRQTLGQGPEFLTYFQNEAQLEKSRLLSDRFSAERPKGSFSTLEIQRTEQGDSAMYLCASSPGLYLDTQYFGPGTRLTVL.

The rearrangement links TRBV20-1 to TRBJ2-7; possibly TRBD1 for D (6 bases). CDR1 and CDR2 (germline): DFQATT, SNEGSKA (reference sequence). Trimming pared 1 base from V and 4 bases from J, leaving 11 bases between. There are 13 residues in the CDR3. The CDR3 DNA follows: TGCAGTGCTAGAGGCAGGGGAAGGTACGAGCAGTACTTC. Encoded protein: CSARGRGRYEQYF.

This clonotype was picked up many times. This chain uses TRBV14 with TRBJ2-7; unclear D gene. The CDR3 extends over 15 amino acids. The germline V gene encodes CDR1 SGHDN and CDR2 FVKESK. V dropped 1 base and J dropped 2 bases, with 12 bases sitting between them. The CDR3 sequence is CASSQGAIPTYEQYF. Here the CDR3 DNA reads TGTGCCAGCAGCCAAGGAGCTATACCAACCTACGAGCAGTACTTC.

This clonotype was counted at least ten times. The CDR3 nucleotides read TGTGCCAGCAGCTCTATGACAGGGGGGGGGGAGACCCAGTACTTC. Protein sequence: CASSSMTGGGETQYF. The rearrangement links TRBV7-2 to TRBJ2-5; 9 nucleotides match TRBD1. The CDR3 loop spans 15 amino acids. From germline, CDR1 is SGHTA and CDR2 FQGNSA. The J segment lost 5 bases and the V segment lost 4 bases, leaving 8 bases of the junction unmatched.